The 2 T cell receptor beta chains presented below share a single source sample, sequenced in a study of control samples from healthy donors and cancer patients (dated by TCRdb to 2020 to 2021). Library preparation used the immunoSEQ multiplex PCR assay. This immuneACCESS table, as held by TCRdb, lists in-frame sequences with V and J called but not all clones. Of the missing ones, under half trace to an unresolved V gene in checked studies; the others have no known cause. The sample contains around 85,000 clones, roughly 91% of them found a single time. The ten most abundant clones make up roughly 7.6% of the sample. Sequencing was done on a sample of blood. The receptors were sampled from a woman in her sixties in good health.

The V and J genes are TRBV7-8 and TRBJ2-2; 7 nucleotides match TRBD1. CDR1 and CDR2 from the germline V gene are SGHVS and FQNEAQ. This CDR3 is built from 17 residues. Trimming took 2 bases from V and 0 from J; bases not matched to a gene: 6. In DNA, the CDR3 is TGTGCCAGCAGCTTACCAGCCGGGACAGCGAACACCGGGGAGCTGTTTTTT. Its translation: CASSLPAGTANTGELFF.

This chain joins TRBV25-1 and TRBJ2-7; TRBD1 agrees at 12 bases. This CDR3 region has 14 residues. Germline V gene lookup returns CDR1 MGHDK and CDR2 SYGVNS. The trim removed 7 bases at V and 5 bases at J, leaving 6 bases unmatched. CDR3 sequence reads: CASTRDRGLDEQYF. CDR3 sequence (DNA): TGTGCCAGCACACGGGACAGGGGGCTCGACGAGCAGTACTTC.